This T cell receptor beta chain emerged from a study of Graves' ophthalmopathy and Graves' hyperthyroidism. TCR beta CDR3 regions were amplified from RNA transcripts. RT-PCR in the first round used HTBI primers; a second-round multiplex PCR followed. TCRdb re-called the multiplex PCR reads with MiXCR, one entry per CDR3 protein. Here the sample spans 200,000 to 250,000 distinct CDR3 sequences, 29% being singletons. There are a few counts of this clonotype. This CDR3 has 16 residues. V shed 3 bases and J shed 1 base, with 15 bases lying between them. Serum thyroxine and TRAb, along with clinical symptoms, thyroid ultrasound and orbital computed tomography, were what diagnosis relied on.

Sequencing was carried out using peripheral blood. The source is a man in his fifties or sixties with Graves' ophthalmopathy. This chain uses TRBV12-3 or TRBV12-4 with TRBJ2-5, with D unresolved. This CDR3 reads CASSFSSPGRQETQYF. The CDR3 coding sequence is TGTGCCAGCAGTTTTTCCTCTCCTGGACGCCAAGAGACCCAGTACTTC.